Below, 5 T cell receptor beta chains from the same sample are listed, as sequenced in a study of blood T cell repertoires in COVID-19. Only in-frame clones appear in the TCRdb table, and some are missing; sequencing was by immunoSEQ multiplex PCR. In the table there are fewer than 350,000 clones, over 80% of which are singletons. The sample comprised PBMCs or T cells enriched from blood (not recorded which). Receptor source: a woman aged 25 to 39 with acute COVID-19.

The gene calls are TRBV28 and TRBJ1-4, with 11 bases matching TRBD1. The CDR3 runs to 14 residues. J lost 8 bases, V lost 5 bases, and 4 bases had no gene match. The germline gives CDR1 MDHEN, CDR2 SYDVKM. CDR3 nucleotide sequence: TGTGCCAGCAGTCCCGGGACAGGGGGAGAAAAACTGTTTTTT. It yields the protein CASSPGTGGEKLFF.

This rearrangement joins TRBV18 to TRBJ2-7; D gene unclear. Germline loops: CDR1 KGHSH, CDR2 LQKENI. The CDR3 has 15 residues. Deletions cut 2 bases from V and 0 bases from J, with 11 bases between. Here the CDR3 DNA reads TGTGCCAGCTCACCATCCGACTGGAGCTCCTACGAGCAGTACTTC. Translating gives CASSPSDWSSYEQYF.

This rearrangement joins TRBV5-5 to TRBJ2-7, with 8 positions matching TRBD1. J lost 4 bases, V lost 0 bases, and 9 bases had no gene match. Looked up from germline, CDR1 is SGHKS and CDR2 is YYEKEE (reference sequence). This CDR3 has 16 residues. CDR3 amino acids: CASSLVKTGERYEQYF. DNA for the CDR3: TGTGCCAGCAGCTTGGTAAAGACAGGGGAACGTTACGAGCAGTACTTC.

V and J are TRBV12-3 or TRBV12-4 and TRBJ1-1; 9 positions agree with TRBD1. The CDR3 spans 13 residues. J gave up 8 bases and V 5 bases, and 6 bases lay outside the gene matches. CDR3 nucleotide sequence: TGTGCCAGCAGTCCCCCGGGACAGGGAGAAGCTTTCTTT. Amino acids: CASSPPGQGEAFF.

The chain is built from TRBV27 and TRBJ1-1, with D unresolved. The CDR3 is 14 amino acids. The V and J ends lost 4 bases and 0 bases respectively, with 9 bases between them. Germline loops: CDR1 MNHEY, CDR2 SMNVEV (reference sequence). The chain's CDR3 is CASSYATVNTEAFF. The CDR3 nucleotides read TGTGCCAGCAGTTACGCGACTGTGAACACTGAAGCTTTCTTT.